Listed below are T cell receptor beta chains from one sample, sequenced in a study of blood T cell repertoires in COVID-19. Clones were read by immunoSEQ multiplex PCR, and TCRdb kept only the in-frame ones, dropping some. The sample carries 200,000 to 250,000 clones, around 89% recorded once. Sequences were obtained from peripheral blood. The receptor source for this set is a young man with COVID-19, enrolled during active disease. CDR3s include the opening cysteine and the closing phenylalanine or tryptophan. D genes are given only for firm matches. Some rows have no size entry. The others give once, few or many, or a class for an expanded clone.

V	size	J	D	DNA	CDR3
TRBV29-1	once	TRBJ2-1	TRBD1	TGCAGCGTTGAAGGGGGAAACAGGGGATTCTCCTACAATGAGCAGTTCTTC	CSVEGGNRGFSYNEQFF
TRBV28	once	TRBJ1-5	.	TGTGCCAGCGGCGGTCTCGGGAATCAGCCCCAGCATTTT	CASGGLGNQPQHF
TRBV11-3	.	TRBJ2-2	TRBD1	TGTGCCAGCAGCTCACCGGGACAGCAGAACACCGGGGAGCTGTTTTTT	CASSSPGQQNTGELFF
TRBV2	.	TRBJ1-2	TRBD1	TGTGCCAGCAGTGAACCGCCGGGACAGGGGTATGGCTACACCTTC	CASSEPPGQGYGYTF
TRBV6-5	few	TRBJ1-2	.	TGTGCCAGCAGTTCGTCGCTGGACATCCTCTATGGCTACACCTTC	CASSSSLDILYGYTF
TRBV12-5	.	TRBJ2-5	TRBD2	TGTGCTAGTGGCCCAACTAGCGGAGAGACCCAGTACTTC	CASGPTSGETQYF
TRBV28	.	TRBJ1-4	.	TGTGCCAGCAGTTTATCATCCCTGGGCAGGGGAGTTGGAAAACTGTTTTTT	CASSLSSLGRGVGKLFF
TRBV6-1	.	TRBJ1-5	TRBD1	TGTGCCAGCAGTTCGGACAGGTCCTATCAGCCCCAGCATTTT	CASSSDRSYQPQHF
TRBV19	few	TRBJ1-1	.	TGTGCCAGTAAATGGCTGGCGGTGATGAACACTGAAGCTTTCTTT	CASKWLAVMNTEAFF
TRBV11-2	.	TRBJ2-1	.	TGTGCCAGCACCATTGGGTCTAGCTTCAATGAGCAGTTCTTC	CASTIGSSFNEQFF
TRBV7-7	.	TRBJ2-2	TRBD1	TGTGCCTCAATGCCGGTGACAGGGTCAACCGGGGAGCTGTTTTTT	CASMPVTGSTGELFF
TRBV5-5	few	TRBJ1-2	TRBD1	TGTGCCAGCAGCCCTGGGACAGGGGGTAGGGGTGTGTATGGCTACACCTTC	CASSPGTGGRGVYGYTF
TRBV10-3	.	TRBJ1-5	.	TGTGCCATCAGTGACGGGGGTGGAAGCAATCAGCCCCAGCATTTT	CAISDGGGSNQPQHF
TRBV12-3/TRBV12-4	.	TRBJ1-1	TRBD1	TGTGCCAGCAGCGAAACAGGGGGCAGGAGAGCTTTCTTT	CASSETGGRRAFF
TRBV19	.	TRBJ2-2	.	TGTGCCAGTAGTTCCCGGACAGTTTTAAACACCGGGGAGCTGTTTTTT	CASSSRTVLNTGELFF
TRBV7-2	once	TRBJ2-7	TRBD2	TGTGCCAGCAGCCTCCGGGGACTAGCGATCGCCTACGAGCAGTACTTC	CASSLRGLAIAYEQYF
TRBV5-4	.	TRBJ2-1	TRBD2	TGTGCCAGCAGCCCGGGGACTAGCGCCTACAATGAGCAGTTCTTC	CASSPGTSAYNEQFF
TRBV5-4	once	TRBJ1-1	TRBD1	TGTGCCAGCAGCGGTGACAGGGGATTGAACACTGAAGCTTTCTTT	CASSGDRGLNTEAFF
TRBV28	.	TRBJ1-5	.	TGTGCCAGCAGACTCACTTATAGCAATCAGCCCCAGCATTTT	CASRLTYSNQPQHF
TRBV7-2	.	TRBJ1-5	.	TGTGCCAGCAGCTTATACCCCGACAGGAATCAGCCCCAGCATTTT	CASSLYPDRNQPQHF
TRBV29-1	.	TRBJ2-7	.	TGCAGCGTTGTGAACAGGCATCGCTCCTACGAGCAGTACTTC	CSVVNRHRSYEQYF
TRBV5-5	.	TRBJ2-4	.	TGTGCCAGCAGCTTGGAACAAGCCAAAAACATTCAGTACTTC	CASSLEQAKNIQYF
TRBV7-2	.	TRBJ2-1	.	TGTGCCAGCAGCCTAATAGATCGGGGTTACAATGAGCAGTTCTTC	CASSLIDRGYNEQFF
TRBV6-2/TRBV6-3	.	TRBJ2-7	TRBD2	TGTGCCAGCAGTTACTCGAATCCGCTAGCGGCTAGCCGATCCTACGAGCAGTACTTC	CASSYSNPLAASRSYEQYF
TRBV5-1	.	TRBJ1-2	TRBD1	TGCGCCAGCAGTCCCCGGACAGGGGGCGCTTGGGGCTACACCTTC	CASSPRTGGAWGYTF
TRBV11-2	.	TRBJ1-4	.	TGTGCCAGCAGGTCTCCAGGGAGGGGTCCCAATGAAAAACTGTTTTTT	CASRSPGRGPNEKLFF
TRBV7-2	.	TRBJ1-2	TRBD1	TGTGCCAGCAGCCCCGAGGGGAGACAGGGGTTTGGCTACACCTTC	CASSPEGRQGFGYTF
TRBV13	.	TRBJ1-1	.	TGTGCCAGCAGCGAGAGGGAGGGTACAGCTTTCTTT	CASSEREGTAFF
TRBV9	few	TRBJ1-1	.	TGTGCCAGCAGCGTAGTTGGTAGGGCAGGGGTGGGGGAAGCTTTCTTT	CASSVVGRAGVGEAFF
TRBV24-1	.	TRBJ2-3	TRBD1	TGTGCCACCAGTGCCTCGACCAGGGGGCAATACGGTACGCAGTATTTT	CATSASTRGQYGTQYF
TRBV7-9	.	TRBJ2-7	.	TGTGCCAGCAGCTTAGTTCAGGAGGGGGCGGCCCACGAGCAGTACTTC	CASSLVQEGAAHEQYF
TRBV6-6	.	TRBJ1-5	.	TGTGCCAGCAGGGAAAGGGGGAGTGGGAGCAATCAGCCCCAGCATTTT	CASRERGSGSNQPQHF
TRBV11-3	.	TRBJ2-1	.	TGTGCCAGCAGCTTAGGGGGACTTCACAATGAGCAGTTCTTC	CASSLGGLHNEQFF
TRBV28	few	TRBJ2-7	TRBD1	TGTGCCAGCAGATATTCCGGGACAGGGGGGAGCGAGCAGTACTTC	CASRYSGTGGSEQYF
TRBV3-1/TRBV3-2	.	TRBJ1-2	.	TGTGCCAGCAGGTACGGATCCGTCGGAGAGGGATTCTATGGCTACACCTTC	CASRYGSVGEGFYGYTF
TRBV10-3	.	TRBJ1-4	.	TGTGCCATCAGGGGCGAAGAAAAACTGTTTTTT	CAIRGEEKLFF
TRBV10-3	.	TRBJ2-7	TRBD2	TGTGCCATCAGTGAGTCCCCGACTAGCGGGGATCTCTACGAGCAGTACTTC	CAISESPTSGDLYEQYF
TRBV10-3	once	TRBJ1-2	.	TGTGCCATCAGCACACTCGGGAGCCGGGATGGCTACACCTTC	CAISTLGSRDGYTF
TRBV11-2	.	TRBJ1-1	.	TGTGCCAGCAGCTTCTTTGGAGCATCTGAAGCTTTCTTT	CASSFFGASEAFF
TRBV4-2	.	TRBJ1-5	.	TGTGCCAGCAGCCAAGAGGAGGGAGGGGGAAAGGGCCGAGTGAGGGATAAGCATTTT	CASSQEEGGGKGRVRDKHF
TRBV11-3	.	TRBJ1-2	TRBD1	TGTGCCAGCAGCTTCGCAGGGGGATATGGCTACACCTTC	CASSFAGGYGYTF
TRBV5-5	.	TRBJ1-5	.	TGTGCCAGCAGCCCGGTGTATAGCAATCAGCCCCAGCATTTT	CASSPVYSNQPQHF
TRBV30	.	TRBJ2-7	TRBD1	TGTGCCTGGAGAAAGGGGGCTTTGATCCACGAGCAGTACTTC	CAWRKGALIHEQYF
TRBV19	.	TRBJ2-1	TRBD2	TGTGCCAGTAGTCTTCACCATTTGACTAGCACCTCCTACAATGAGCAGTTCTTC	CASSLHHLTSTSYNEQFF
TRBV5-4	.	TRBJ2-3	TRBD2	TGTGCCAGCAGCCCACCGGGACTAGCGGGAGATACGCAGTATTTT	CASSPPGLAGDTQYF
TRBV27	.	TRBJ2-3	.	TGTGCCAGCAGTTTGGCGAGCGGCCCGAGCACAGATACGCAGTATTTT	CASSLASGPSTDTQYF
TRBV2	.	TRBJ2-7	TRBD1	TGTGCCAGCAGCCAACCCGGGACAGGGGGCTCCTACGAGCAGTACTTC	CASSQPGTGGSYEQYF
TRBV5-4	.	TRBJ1-2	.	TGTGCCAGCAGCTTGGCATCCGGGGGCTACACCTTC	CASSLASGGYTF
TRBV4-3	.	TRBJ2-7	.	TGCGCCAGCAGCCAAGATTTGTTCGGCGCGGCCGAGCAGTACTTC	CASSQDLFGAAEQYF
TRBV6-1	.	TRBJ2-7	TRBD2	TGTGCCAGCAGTGACCGGGGGGGAAACTACGAGCAGTACTTC	CASSDRGGNYEQYF
TRBV28	.	TRBJ2-4	TRBD1	TGTGCCAGCAGTCCAGACAGGGGGCTAGCCAAAAACATTCAGTACTTC	CASSPDRGLAKNIQYF
TRBV7-2	.	TRBJ1-1	.	TGTGCCAGCAGCTTAGTCGCGGGGGCGAACACTGAAGCTTTCTTT	CASSLVAGANTEAFF